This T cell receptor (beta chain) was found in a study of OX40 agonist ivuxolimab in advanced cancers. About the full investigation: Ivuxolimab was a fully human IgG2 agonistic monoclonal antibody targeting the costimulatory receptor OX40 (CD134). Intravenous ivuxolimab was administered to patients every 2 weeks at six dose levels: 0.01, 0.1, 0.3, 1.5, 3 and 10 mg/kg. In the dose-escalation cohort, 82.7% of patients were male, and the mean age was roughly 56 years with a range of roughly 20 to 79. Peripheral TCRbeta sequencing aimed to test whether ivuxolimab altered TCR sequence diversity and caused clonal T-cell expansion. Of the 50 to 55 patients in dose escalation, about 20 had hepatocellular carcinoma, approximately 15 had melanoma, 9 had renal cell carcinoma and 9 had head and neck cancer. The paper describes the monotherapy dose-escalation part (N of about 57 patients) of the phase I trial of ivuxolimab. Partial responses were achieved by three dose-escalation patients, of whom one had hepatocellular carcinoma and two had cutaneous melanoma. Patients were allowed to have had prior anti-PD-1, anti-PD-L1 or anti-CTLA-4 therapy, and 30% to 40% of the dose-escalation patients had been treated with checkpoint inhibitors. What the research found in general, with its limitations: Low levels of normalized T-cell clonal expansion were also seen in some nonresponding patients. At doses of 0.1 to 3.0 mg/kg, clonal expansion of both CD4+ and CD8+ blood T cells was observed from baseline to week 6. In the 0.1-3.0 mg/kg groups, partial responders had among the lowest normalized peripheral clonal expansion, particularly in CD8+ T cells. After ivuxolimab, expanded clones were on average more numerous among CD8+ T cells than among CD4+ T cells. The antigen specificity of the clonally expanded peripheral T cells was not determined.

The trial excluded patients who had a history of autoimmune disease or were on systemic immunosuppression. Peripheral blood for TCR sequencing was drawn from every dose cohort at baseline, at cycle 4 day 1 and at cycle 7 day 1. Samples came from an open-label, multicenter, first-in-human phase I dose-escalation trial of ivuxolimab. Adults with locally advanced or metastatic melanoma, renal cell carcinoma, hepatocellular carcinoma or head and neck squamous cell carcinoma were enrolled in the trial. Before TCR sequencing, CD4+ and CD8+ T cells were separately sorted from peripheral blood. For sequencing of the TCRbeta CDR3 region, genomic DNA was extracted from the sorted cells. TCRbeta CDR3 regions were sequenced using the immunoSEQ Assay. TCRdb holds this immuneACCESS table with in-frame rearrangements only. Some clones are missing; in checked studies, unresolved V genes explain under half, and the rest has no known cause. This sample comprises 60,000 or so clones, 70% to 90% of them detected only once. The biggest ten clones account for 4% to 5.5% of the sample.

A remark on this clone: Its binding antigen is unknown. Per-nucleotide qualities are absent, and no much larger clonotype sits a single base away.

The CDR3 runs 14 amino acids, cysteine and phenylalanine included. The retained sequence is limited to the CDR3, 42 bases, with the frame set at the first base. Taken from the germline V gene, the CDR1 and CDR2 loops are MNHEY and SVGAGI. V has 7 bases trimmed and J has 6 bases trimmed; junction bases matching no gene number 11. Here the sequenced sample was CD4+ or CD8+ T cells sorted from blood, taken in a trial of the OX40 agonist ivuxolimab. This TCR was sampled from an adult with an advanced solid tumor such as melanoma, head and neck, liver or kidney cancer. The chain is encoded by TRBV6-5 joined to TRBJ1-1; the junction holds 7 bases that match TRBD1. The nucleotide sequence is TGTGCCAGCATTAGACAGGGCACGGGGGCTGAAGCTTTCTTT. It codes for CASIRQGTGAEAFF.